Each of the 31 T cell receptor beta chains below was sequenced from the same sample in a study of blood T cells in healthy people across ages. A sample-barcoded 5' primer and a J-beta primer mix were used in a second PCR of roughly 7 to 11 cycles. TCRdb reprocessed the 5' RACE reads with MiXCR, giving one entry per CDR3 protein. Of hundreds of thousands of distinct CDR3 sequences in the sample, 55% to 70% are singletons; the top ten hold roughly 22%. Sequencing was done on a sample of blood. Source of these receptors: a man in his thirties or forties in good health.

The CDR3 bases are TGTGCCAGCAGGGGCCACAGGGGCCACGAGCAGTACTTC. Its protein product is CASRGHRGHEQYF. The rearrangement uses TRBV27 and TRBJ2-7; 7 nucleotides align to TRBD1. The CDR3 spans 13 residues. V shed 6 bases and J 5 bases; nucleotides not matched to a gene: 7. Germline loops: CDR1 MNHEY, CDR2 SMNVEV (reference sequence).

This clonotype was counted a few times. The chain combines TRBV20-1 with TRBJ2-5; 7 bases align to TRBD1. This CDR3 contains 14 residues. The trim removed 3 bases at V and 11 bases at J, leaving 15 bases unmatched. Germline assignment: CDR1 DFQATT and CDR2 SNEGSKA (reference sequence). The CDR3 region is CSARGDSLAGEQYF. CDR3 bases: TGCAGTGCTAGGGGGGACAGTCTTGCCGGGGAGCAGTACTTC.

The chain recombines TRBV29-1 with TRBJ1-2; TRBD1 matches at 8 bases. V shed 6 bases, J shed 7 bases, and the junction held 10 bases outside the gene matches. Germline V lookup: CDR1 SQVTM, CDR2 ANQGSEA. The CDR3 consists of 13 residues. This CDR3 reads CSVRQGQVRGYTF. As DNA, the CDR3 is TGCAGCGTACGACAGGGGCAGGTTCGTGGCTACACCTTC.

This clonotype came up a few times. The rearrangement joins TRBV20-1 to TRBJ2-4; 8 bases agree with TRBD1. The J call may be incorrect, as the DNA end agrees better with TRBJ2-5. This CDR3 region has 16 residues. CDR1 DFQATT and CDR2 SNEGSKA come from the germline V gene (reference sequence). The CDR3 bases are TGCAGTGCTAGAGATTCGGACAGGGCTCTCGGAGAGACCCAGTACTTC. It yields the protein CSARDSDRALGETQYF.

The V call is TRBV19, the J call TRBJ1-2, with D uncertain. Trimming stripped 7 bases from V and 4 bases from J, with 7 bases between. This CDR3 has 11 residues. Germline V gene sequence: CDR1 LNHDA, CDR2 SQIVND (reference sequence). CDR3 nucleotides: TGTGCCAGTACCCAACTCTATGGCTACACCTTC. Its translation: CASTQLYGYTF.

This chain links TRBV4-2 with TRBJ2-2, with D possibly being TRBD1 or TRBD2 (5 bases each). This CDR3 is 14 amino acids long. Germline lookup yields CDR1 LGHNA and CDR2 YNFKEQ. Trimming shortened V by 0 bases and J by 7 bases, and 9 bases separated the two germline ends. The CDR3 region is CASSQDGGRGELFF. CDR3 coding DNA: TGTGCCAGCAGCCAAGATGGGGGACGCGGGGAGCTGTTTTTT.

This chain joins TRBV12-3 or TRBV12-4 and TRBJ2-1; 7 positions agree with TRBD1. The CDR3 consists of 15 residues. Germline trimming cut 3 bases from V and 5 bases from J; bases unmatched to any gene: 7. CDR3 loop: CASSFVGTEDNEQFF. CDR3 sequence (DNA): TGTGCCAGCAGTTTTGTAGGGACAGAAGACAATGAGCAGTTCTTC.

The J gene is TRBJ2-3, the V gene TRBV9; 12 bases line up with TRBD2. V shed 2 bases and J 6 bases; nucleotides not matched to a gene: 7. This CDR3 contains 16 residues. CDR1 SGDLS and CDR2 YYNGEE come from the germline V gene. The CDR3 here is CASSVPLAGGRDTQYF. In DNA form, the CDR3 reads TGTGCCAGCAGCGTCCCACTAGCGGGAGGAAGGGATACGCAGTATTTT.

The chain links TRBV20-1 to TRBJ2-3; 11 bases match TRBD2. The CDR3 has 16 residues. The germline V gene has CDR1 DFQATT and CDR2 SNEGSKA (reference sequence). V lost 5 bases, J lost 1 base, and 8 bases stayed unmatched. The chain's CDR3 is CSAEPLAGAGTDTQYF. The CDR3 DNA sequence: TGCAGTGCTGAACCACTAGCGGGAGCAGGCACAGATACGCAGTATTTT.

In regard to this clonotype: A clone one base away is much larger, so this may be a read error. This chain connects TRBV10-3 to TRBJ2-5; D uncertain. This CDR3 is 12 amino acids long. With 2 bases removed from V and 11 bases from J, the gap between germline ends came to 12 bases. CDR1 is ENHRY and CDR2 is SYGVKD in the germline V gene. The CDR3 sequence is CAISEAVTEQYF. DNA of the CDR3: TGTGCCATCAGTGAGGCTGTGACTGAGCAGTACTTC.

The CDR3 spells CASSLAIQYDYEQYF. The CDR3 DNA reads TGTGCCAGCAGCTTAGCGATCCAGTATGACTACGAGCAGTACTTC. The chain recombines TRBV7-2 with TRBJ2-7; D remains ambiguous. This CDR3 is built from 15 residues. In germline, CDR1 is SGHTA, CDR2 FQGNSA. V was clipped by 0 bases and J by 3 bases, with 12 bases between them. Supplemented by reference TRBV7-2 and TRBJ2-7, the full variable domain reads GAGVSQSPSNKVTEKGKDVELRCDPISGHTALYWYRQSLGQGLEFLIYFQGNSAPDKSGLPSDRFSAERTGGSVSTLTIQRTQQEDSAVYLCASSLAIQYDYEQYFGPGTRLTVT.

The chain carries TRBV4-3 and TRBJ2-6; D not resolved. V was trimmed by 4 bases and J by 1 base, leaving 8 bases between them. Germline V gives CDR1 LGHNA, CDR2 YSLEER. CDR3 length: 15 residues. In DNA, the CDR3 is TGCGCCAGCAGCCCCCTGCTATCTGGGGCCAACGTCCTGACTTTC. The encoded protein is CASSPLLSGANVLTF.

The chain joins TRBV20-1 to TRBJ2-7; TRBD2 is a possible D gene (5 bases). Germline V gene data show CDR1 as DFQATT and CDR2 as SNEGSKA (reference sequence). This CDR3 region has 12 residues. The chain's CDR3 is CRGEGLKGEQYF. The CDR3 nucleotides read TGCAGGGGTGAGGGTTTAAAGGGCGAGCAGTACTTC.

This clonotype appeared a single time. The V gene is TRBV7-2, the J gene TRBJ2-5; 9 bases line up with TRBD2. The CDR3 covers 15 residues. V lost 1 base and J lost 11; bases outside the gene matches: 11. The V gene's germline CDR1 is SGHTA and CDR2 FQGNSA. As DNA, the CDR3 is TGTGCCAGCAGCTTAGGTAGAGCGGGGGGAGTTGAGCAGTACTTC. Its protein product is CASSLGRAGGVEQYF.

The sample holds a few counts of this clonotype. The chain has TRBV29-1 and TRBJ2-4, with D tentatively TRBD1 (5 bases). CDR1 and CDR2 (germline): SQVTM, ANQGSEA. The CDR3 totals 12 residues. With 7 bases removed from V and 4 bases from J, the gap between germline ends came to 11 bases. CDR3 residues: CSATTEKNIQYF. The CDR3 DNA follows: TGCAGCGCCACGACAGAAAAAAACATTCAGTACTTC.

In this sample, this clonotype turned up once. The chain recombines TRBV7-2 with TRBJ2-4, with D uncertain. The J call could be wrong; TRBJ2-7 is a better fit for the DNA end. The V gene's germline CDR1 is SGHTA and CDR2 FQGNSA. The CDR3 totals 14 residues. CDR3 sequence: CASSTGPGLYEQYF. CDR3 DNA sequence: TGTGCCAGCAGCACCGGTCCTGGCCTCTACGAGCAGTACTTC.

This clonotype was counted between two and nine times. The CDR3 loop reads CSASSLTPGTRGEEQYF. CDR3 coding DNA: TGCAGTGCTAGCTCACTTACTCCCGGGACACGCGGCGAGGAGCAGTACTTC. The genes are TRBV20-1 and TRBJ2-7; possibly TRBD1 for D (6 bases). CDR1 and CDR2 (germline): DFQATT, SNEGSKA (reference sequence). V lost 3 bases, J lost 7 bases, and 28 bases lay in between. The CDR3 is 17 amino acids.

The rearrangement links TRBV6-5 to TRBJ2-3, with D unresolved. The V gene lost 0 bases and the J gene lost 5 bases, with 9 bases spanning the gap. CDR1 MNHEY and CDR2 SVGAGI come from the germline V gene. This CDR3 has 14 residues. CDR3 in amino acids: CASSYSHRVDTQYF. DNA of the CDR3: TGTGCCAGCAGTTACTCACACCGCGTAGATACGCAGTATTTT.

The chain uses TRBV12-3 or TRBV12-4 and TRBJ2-2; D is uncertain. CDR3 length equals 12 residues. Deletions cut 3 bases from V and 7 bases from J, with 6 bases between. The CDR3 is CASSFSGGELFF. CDR3 coding DNA: TGTGCCAGCAGTTTTAGTGGCGGGGAGCTGTTTTTT.

The chain has TRBV15 and TRBJ2-5; D gene unclear. Germline V gene sequence: CDR1 LNHNV, CDR2 YYDKDF (reference sequence). This CDR3 region has 14 residues. Trimming shortened V by 0 bases and J by 2 bases, and 7 bases separated the two germline ends. The DNA of the CDR3 is TGTGCCACCAGCAGAGATCAGAAACAAGAGACCCAGTACTTC. This gives the protein CATSRDQKQETQYF. Based on the CDR3 plus reference TRBV15 and TRBJ2-5, the full variable domain is DAMVIQNPRYQVTQFGKPVTLSCSQTLNHNVMYWYQQKSSQAPKLLFHYYDKDFNNEADTPDNFQSRRPNTSFCFLDIRSPGLGDTAMYLCATSRDQKQETQYFGPGTRLLVL.

The gene calls are TRBV6-1 and TRBJ1-1; D remains ambiguous. This CDR3 contains 13 residues. Per the germline V gene, CDR1 is MNHNS and CDR2 is SASEGT. V lost 3 bases, J lost 10 bases, and 15 bases lay in between. The CDR3 is CASSDGFGVIAFF. In DNA form, the CDR3 reads TGTGCCAGCAGTGATGGTTTCGGAGTGATAGCTTTCTTT.

This chain uses TRBV12-3 or TRBV12-4 with TRBJ1-5; D not certain. Trimming removed 3 bases from V and 2 bases from J, with 11 bases in between. This CDR3 has 15 residues. The CDR3: CASSLYTGGNQPQHF. In DNA form, the CDR3 reads TGTGCCAGCAGTTTGTATACTGGTGGCAATCAGCCCCAGCATTTT.

This clonotype has more than one count but fewer than ten. This sequence joins TRBV20-1 and TRBJ2-1, with TRBD2 matching over 8 bases. V dropped 3 bases and J dropped 6; count of bases not matched to a gene: 7. Germline V gene lookup returns CDR1 DFQATT and CDR2 SNEGSKA (reference sequence). This CDR3 has 14 amino acids. CDR3 sequence reads: CSARLLAGINEQFF. CDR3 DNA sequence: TGCAGTGCTAGGTTATTAGCGGGAATCAATGAGCAGTTCTTC.

Many counts were recorded for this clonotype. The V call is TRBV7-9, the J call TRBJ1-1; tentative D call: TRBD1 (5 bases). V dropped 5 bases and J dropped 6 bases, with 10 bases sitting between them. The germline gives CDR1 SEHNR, CDR2 FQNEAQ (reference sequence). The CDR3 has 12 residues. CDR3 sequence: CASSLREAEAFF. The CDR3 region has the DNA TGTGCCAGCAGCCTCAGGGAGGCTGAAGCTTTCTTT.

This clonotype was detected only a few times. The chain links TRBV20-1 to TRBJ2-5, with D possibly being TRBD1 or TRBD2 (6 bases each). This CDR3 spans 14 amino acids. Between the trimmed V and J ends, which lost 5 bases and 4 bases, there was a span of 17 bases. Looked up from germline, CDR1 is DFQATT and CDR2 is SNEGSKA (reference sequence). The CDR3 nucleotides are TGCAGTGCTCACCCGATCGGGGGCGCAGAGACCCAGTACTTC. Translation: CSAHPIGGAETQYF.

V usage is TRBV7-8 and J usage is TRBJ2-7; unclear D gene. The CDR3 has 14 amino acids. Germline V gene lookup returns CDR1 SGHVS and CDR2 FQNEAQ. Trimming removed 5 bases at V and 2 bases at J, with 13 bases between. The CDR3 DNA follows: TGTGCCAGCAGCCGTCCAGGTGGGGCCTACGAGCAGTACTTC. Protein product: CASSRPGGAYEQYF.

J is TRBJ1-4 and V is TRBV4-2; TRBD1 aligns across 9 bases. Germline V gene data show CDR1 as LGHNA and CDR2 as YNFKEQ. The length of the CDR3 is 17 residues. The junction had 7 bases not matched to a gene; V was cut back by 1 base and J by 4 bases. The CDR3, as DNA: TGTGCCAGCAGCCAAGGGGTAGGGACAGGGATTAATGAAAAACTGTTTTTT. Protein: CASSQGVGTGINEKLFF.

The V call is TRBV7-2, the J call TRBJ2-1, with TRBD2 matching over 8 bases. Trimming removed 6 bases from V and 8 bases from J; junction bases left unmatched: 12. The CDR3 spans 15 residues. Germline CDR1 reads SGHTA; CDR2 reads FQGNSA. The CDR3 reads CASRMRAGEWDEQFF. The CDR3 region has the DNA TGTGCCAGCAGAATGAGAGCGGGAGAGTGGGATGAGCAGTTCTTC.

This rearrangement joins TRBV12-3 or TRBV12-4 to TRBJ2-5, with D maybe TRBD2 (8 bases). V gave up 4 bases and J gave up 11 bases, with 23 bases separating them. CDR3 length: 15 residues. This CDR3 is CASSSGGTVSWEQYF. CDR3 sequence (DNA): TGTGCCAGCAGTTCGGGAGGGACAGTCAGCTGGGAGCAGTACTTC.

The genes are TRBV6-6 and TRBJ2-5; D call uncertain. V lost 5 bases and J lost 1, with 8 bases in between. Germline values: CDR1 MNHNY, CDR2 SVGAGI (reference sequence). The CDR3 loop spans 13 amino acids. CDR3 amino acids: CASSMRFQETQYF. The CDR3 bases are TGTGCCAGCAGTATGAGGTTCCAAGAGACCCAGTACTTC.

The V gene is TRBV4-3, the J gene TRBJ2-1; TRBD2 matches 11 bases. The CDR3 has 16 amino acids. The V segment lost 2 bases and the J segment 6 bases; nucleotides outside the gene matches: 6. Germline loops: CDR1 LGHNA, CDR2 YSLEER. The DNA of the CDR3 is TGCGCCAGCAGCCAAAGGGGACTAGCGGACTGCAATGAGCAGTTCTTC. Translating it yields CASSQRGLADCNEQFF.